The 12 T cell receptor beta chains presented below share a single source sample, sequenced in a study of radiation and T cells in renal cell carcinoma. Described time point: blood 4 weeks post-SBRT, at nephrectomy. The treatment here: 15 Gy SBRT to primary tumor, nephrectomy 4 weeks later. Data came from immunoSEQ multiplex PCR; TCRdb stores just in-frame clones and leaves some out. The table has some 64,000 clones, 60% to 85% seen once; the top ten hold over 5.5%. This material consisted of blood, taken from a patient whose treatment included radiotherapy and nephrectomy. The origin of the receptors is a man aged 60 to 75 with renal cell carcinoma.

The chain links TRBV7-8 to TRBJ2-1; TRBD2 agrees at 16 bases. Germline V CDR1 and CDR2: SGHVS, FQNEAQ. Losses at the gene ends were 3 bases for V and 7 bases for J; bases not matched to a gene: 9. CDR3 length equals 18 residues. CDR3 in amino acids: CASSFRLGLAGGQNEQFF. Written as DNA, the CDR3 is TGTGCCAGCAGCTTCAGGTTGGGACTAGCGGGGGGGCAGAATGAGCAGTTCTTC.

The chain couples TRBV19 to TRBJ1-5; tentative D call: TRBD1 (6 bases). V dropped 5 bases and J dropped 0 bases, with 20 bases sitting between them. This CDR3 spans 18 amino acids. CDR1 and CDR2 from the germline V gene are LNHDA and SQIVND (reference sequence). The CDR3 sequence: CASSVRQATLYSNQPQHF. For the CDR3, the DNA is TGTGCCAGTAGTGTAAGACAGGCGACTCTGTATAGCAATCAGCCCCAGCATTTT.

The genes are TRBV11-3 and TRBJ1-1; D is undetermined. The CDR3 covers 15 residues. Trimming took off 4 bases at V and 1 base at J, with 13 bases between the two ends. Germline CDR1 reads SGHNT; CDR2 reads YENEEA. The CDR3 nucleotides read TGTGCCAGCAGCTACGGTGGATTCGGGAACACTGAAGCTTTCTTT. It yields the protein CASSYGGFGNTEAFF.

The CDR3 here is CASSYEDRSNYYGYTF. DNA for the CDR3: TGTGCCAGCAGTTACGAGGACAGGTCCAATTACTATGGCTACACCTTC. The gene calls are TRBV6-5 and TRBJ1-2; 7 nucleotides match TRBD1. The CDR3 contains 16 residues. Germline V lookup: CDR1 MNHEY, CDR2 SVGAGI. J lost 3 bases, V lost 2 bases, and 9 bases had no gene match.

This clone was recorded once. The rearrangement joins TRBV5-4 to TRBJ1-2; weak D call: TRBD1 (5 bases). This CDR3 has 14 amino acids. Trimming removed 3 bases from V and 8 bases from J, with 17 bases in between. From germline, CDR1 is SGHNT and CDR2 YYREEE (reference sequence). The CDR3 is CASSSRDSEKGYTF. As DNA, the CDR3 is TGTGCCAGCAGCTCCAGAGACAGCGAAAAGGGCTACACCTTC.

This chain links TRBV7-2 with TRBJ1-1, with TRBD1 matching 8 bases. The ends lost 5 bases at V and 5 bases at J; junction bases unmatched: 7. This CDR3 comprises 14 residues. Germline V gene lookup returns CDR1 SGHTA and CDR2 FQGNSA. Written as DNA, the CDR3 is TGTGCCAGCAGCCCCGGACAGGGCTGGACTGAAGCTTTCTTT. Translating gives CASSPGQGWTEAFF.

This sequence joins TRBV10-3 and TRBJ1-5; D not certain. This CDR3 is built from 17 residues. Looked up from germline, CDR1 is ENHRY and CDR2 is SYGVKD. The V end lost 0 bases, the J end lost 2 bases, and 14 bases lay between the germline ends. The CDR3 region has the DNA TGTGCCATCAGTGAGTCGAAGGTTGAGGTGGGCAATCAGCCCCAGCATTTT. Its translation: CAISESKVEVGNQPQHF.

This clone was picked up a small number of times. The chain is built from TRBV19 and TRBJ1-5; a weak D match, TRBD1 (6 bases). This CDR3 spans 14 amino acids. Trimming cost V 5 bases and J 6 bases, with 14 bases left between them. Germline V gene data show CDR1 as LNHDA and CDR2 as SQIVND (reference sequence). The CDR3 sequence is CASSYGGASQPQHF. CDR3 coding DNA: TGTGCCAGTAGTTATGGGGGGGCGAGTCAGCCCCAGCATTTT.

CDR3 in DNA: TGTGCCAGTAGCACAGGGGGTTCCCAACTCACCGGGGAGCTGTTTTTT. This translates into CASSTGGSQLTGELFF. This sequence joins TRBV19 and TRBJ2-2; TRBD1 matches at 8 bases. The CDR3 extends over 16 amino acids. Per germline, CDR1 LNHDA and CDR2 SQIVND (reference sequence). J was trimmed by 4 bases and V by 6 bases; bases with no gene match: 10.

V gene TRBV5-6 combines with J gene TRBJ1-2, with D hard to call. V was shortened by 1 base and J by 8 bases, with 15 bases between the two germline ends. The CDR3 contains 14 residues. Germline V lookup: CDR1 SGHDT, CDR2 YYEEEE. For the CDR3, the DNA is TGTGCCAGCAGCTTGAACACCCCGTTGAGGGGCTACACCTTC. The encoded protein is CASSLNTPLRGYTF.

The rearrangement uses TRBV30 and TRBJ2-3; 7 nucleotides agree with TRBD2. The germline CDR1 and CDR2 sequences are GTSNPN and SVGIG (reference sequence). The CDR3 has 13 residues. After removal of 7 bases from V and 0 bases from J, the junction contained 4 bases not matched to a gene. Here the CDR3 reads CAYQRDSTDTQYF. DNA of the CDR3: TGTGCCTACCAGCGGGATAGCACAGATACGCAGTATTTT.

CDR3 bases: TGCGCTAGCGGGAGGGACTGGACCGGGGAGCTGTTTTTT. This sequence encodes CASGRDWTGELFF. The V call is TRBV4-3, the J call TRBJ2-2; 11 bases are shared with TRBD2. The CDR3 length is 13 residues. The germline V gene encodes CDR1 LGHNA and CDR2 YSLEER.